This T cell receptor beta chain stems from a study of read filtering for tumor transcriptome and immune sequencing. Study-wide context: The cohort had about 16 men and approximately 13 women aged about 45 to 90, mean about 67 years. R-ISS stage counts were eight or nine for I, approximately 16 for II, six or seven for III. DNase treatment preceded whole-transcriptome library preparation.

From about 400 ng of RNA, a library with molecular barcoded alpha/delta and beta/gamma adaptors was made. One entry per CDR3 protein results from TCRdb running MiXCR on the reads. This sample carries approximately 57,000 distinct CDR3 sequences, roughly 12% of them seen once, and the ten largest clones take roughly 17%. CDR3 length: 15 residues. Trimming left V 0 bases short and J 4 bases short, with 8 bases between. Germline assignment: CDR1 SGHRS and CDR2 YFSETQ. This clonotype was counted many times. The receptor comes from a donor at least 40 years old with multiple myeloma. Sequenced: a population of CD138-negative cells sorted from bone marrow. The chain combines TRBV5-1 with TRBJ2-6, with D unresolved. The CDR3 sequence is CASSLDIPGANVLTF. The CDR3 nucleotides are TGCGCCAGCAGCTTGGACATCCCGGGGGCCAACGTCCTGACTTTC.